The 14 T cell receptor gamma chains given below trace back to one sample, sequenced in a study of Vδ1+ human thymocytes. What these receptors recognize is not known. RNA was extracted from the cells and then reverse transcribed. The CDR3 regions were amplified by multiplex PCR from V-gene primers to a constant-region primer. TCRdb reran clone calling via CATT on the multiplex PCR reads. The data show tens of thousands of gamma-chain clones, roughly 15% seen once. Study-level results: Thymic TRG and TRD repertoires appeared highly polyclonal.

Sequenced material: Vdelta1+ gamma-delta thymocytes from the thymus. Subset denoted: FACS-sorted CD3+ TCRalphabeta- TCRVdelta1+ TCRVdelta2- thymocytes. These receptors came from a child under two years old who had congenital heart surgery.

J is TRGJ1 or TRGJ2 and V is TRGV3. CDR1 is VTNTFY, CDR2 YDVSTARD, per germline (reference sequence). CDR3 length: 14 amino acids. V lost 0 bases to trimming and J lost 5 bases; unmatched junction nucleotides: 7. The CDR3 loop reads CATWDRPVNYKKLF. CDR3 DNA: TGTGCCACCTGGGACAGGCCGGTGAATTATAAGAAACTCTTT.

Comment on this clone: The identical CDR3 is also encoded by other nucleotide sequences in the sample. The rearrangement uses TRGV2 and TRGJ1 or TRGJ2. Germline V lookup: CDR1 EGSNGY, CDR2 YDSYNSKV. The CDR3 consists of 13 residues. J was trimmed by 5 bases and V by 0 bases; bases with no gene match: 4. The CDR3 protein is CATWDGRDYKKLF. DNA for the CDR3: TGTGCCACCTGGGACGGGCGTGATTATAAGAAACTCTTT.

The chain combines TRGV2 with TRGJ1 or TRGJ2. Germline CDR1 is EGSNGY and CDR2 is YDSYNSKV. The CDR3 is 11 amino acids. V lost 0 bases and J lost 10; bases outside the gene matches: 3. CDR3: CATWDGRKKLF. The CDR3 DNA reads as TGTGCCACCTGGGACGGGCGAAAGAAACTCTTT.

This clone was seen a handful of times. The chain uses TRGV9 and TRGJ1 or TRGJ2. CDR1 is GITISATS and CDR2 is ISYDGTV in the germline V gene (reference sequence). V was pared by 0 bases and J by 0 bases, with 5 bases of the junction left unmatched. This CDR3 region has 15 residues. The CDR3 loop reads CALWEVPQNYYKKLF. CDR3 bases: TGTGCCTTGTGGGAGGTGCCCCAGAATTATTATAAGAAACTCTTT.

Regarding this clone: A read error may produce the germline difference seen at one junction end. The sample carries other DNA sequences with the same CDR3. This chain joins TRGV9 and TRGJ1 or TRGJ2. The CDR3 totals 11 residues. The germline gives CDR1 GITISATS, CDR2 ISYDGTV (reference sequence). CDR3 in amino acids: CALWEVLGKLF. The CDR3 nucleotides read TGTGCCCTGTGGGAGGTGTTGGGGAAACTCTTT.

This clone appeared a few times. The chain employs TRGV2 and TRGJ1 or TRGJ2. V was pared by 1 base and J by 1 base, with 4 bases of the junction left unmatched. The CDR3 totals 14 residues. CDR1 and CDR2 (germline): EGSNGY, YDSYNSKV. CDR3 protein: CATWDGNNYYKKLF. CDR3 coding DNA: TGTGCCACCTGGGACGGTAACAATTATTATAAGAAACTCTTT.

This rearrangement joins TRGV8 to TRGJ1 or TRGJ2. Germline values: CDR1 VENAVY, CDR2 YDSYNSRV. The V segment lost 2 bases and the J segment 6 bases; nucleotides outside the gene matches: 7. This CDR3 is built from 13 residues. Written as DNA, the CDR3 is TGTGCCACCTGGGATAAGGCCTCTTATAAGAAACTCTTT. Residues: CATWDKASYKKLF.

The V and J genes are TRGV4 and TRGJ1 or TRGJ2. V shed 6 bases, J shed 13 bases, and the junction held 6 bases outside the gene matches. CDR1 and CDR2 from the germline V gene are EGSTGY and YDSYTSSV. The CDR3 has 9 amino acids. The CDR3 DNA reads TGTGCCACCTGGAAAACCAAACTCTTT. This gives the protein CATWKTKLF.

J is TRGJ1 or TRGJ2 and V is TRGV8. The CDR3 loop spans 15 amino acids. Germline loops: CDR1 VENAVY, CDR2 YDSYNSRV. The J segment lost 2 bases and the V segment lost 0 bases, leaving 7 bases of the junction unmatched. The CDR3 region has the DNA TGTGCCACCTGGGATAGGCCGAAGGATTATTATAAGAAACTCTTT. Amino acid sequence: CATWDRPKDYYKKLF.

A remark on this clone: Compared with germline, one end of the junction differs, possibly owing to a read error. The chain combines TRGV5 with TRGJP2. The CDR3 runs 18 residues. Germline loops: CDR1 VINAFY, CDR2 YDVSNSKD. The CDR3 DNA is TGTGCCACCTGGGACAGGTATATGGGATATAGTAGTGGTTGGATCAAGACGTTT. Translated, it gives CATWDRYMGYSSGWIKTF.

This clone appeared a few times. V and J are TRGV9 and TRGJ1 or TRGJ2. V dropped 3 bases and J dropped 2; count of bases not matched to a gene: 7. Germline V lookup: CDR1 GITISATS, CDR2 ISYDGTV (reference sequence). The CDR3 loop spans 14 amino acids. For the CDR3, the DNA is TGTGCCTTGTGGGAGCCTTTCGATTATTATAAGAAACTCTTT. It is translated as CALWEPFDYYKKLF.

The chain has TRGV8 and TRGJP2. Germline CDR1 is VENAVY and CDR2 is YDSYNSRV. The V gene end was trimmed by 3 bases and the J gene end by 3 bases; junction bases not matched to a gene: 4. CDR3 length: 14 residues. The CDR3 here is CATWDDGSDWIKTF. In DNA form, the CDR3 reads TGTGCCACCTGGGATGACGGTAGTGATTGGATCAAGACGTTT.

A few counts support this clone. V gene TRGV4 combines with J gene TRGJ1 or TRGJ2. V lost 3 bases to trimming and J lost 4 bases; unmatched junction nucleotides: 9. Germline CDR1 and CDR2: EGSTGY and YDSYTSSV. The CDR3 is 14 residues long. The CDR3 is CATWDLVGYYKKLF. The CDR3 region has the DNA TGTGCCACCTGGGATCTAGTAGGGTATTATAAGAAACTCTTT.

Sample share makes this clone medium-sized. The chain employs TRGV9 and TRGJ1 or TRGJ2. The V gene's germline CDR1 is GITISATS and CDR2 ISYDGTV (reference sequence). The CDR3 totals 13 residues. V trimming: 0 bases; J trimming: 7 bases; junction bases outside the gene matches: 6. The CDR3 coding sequence is TGTGCCTTGTGGGAGGTGCATTGGTATAAGAAACTCTTT. Protein product: CALWEVHWYKKLF.